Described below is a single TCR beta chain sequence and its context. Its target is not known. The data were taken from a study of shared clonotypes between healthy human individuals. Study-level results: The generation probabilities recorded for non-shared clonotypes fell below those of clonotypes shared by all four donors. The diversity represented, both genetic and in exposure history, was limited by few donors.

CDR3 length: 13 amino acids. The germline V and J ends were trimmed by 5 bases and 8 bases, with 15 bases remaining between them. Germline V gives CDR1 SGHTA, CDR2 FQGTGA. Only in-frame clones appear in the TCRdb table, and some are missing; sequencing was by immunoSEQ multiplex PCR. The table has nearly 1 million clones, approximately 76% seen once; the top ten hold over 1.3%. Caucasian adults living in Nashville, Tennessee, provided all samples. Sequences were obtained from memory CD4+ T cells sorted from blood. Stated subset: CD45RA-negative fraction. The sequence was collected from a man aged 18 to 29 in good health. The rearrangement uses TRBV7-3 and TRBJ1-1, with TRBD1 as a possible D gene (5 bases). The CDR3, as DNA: TGTGCCAGCAGCGTAGGCGGGGGATTAGAAGCTTTCTTT. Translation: CASSVGGGLEAFF.